The present T cell receptor (beta chain) was sequenced within a study of blood T cell repertoires in COVID-19. In the study overall: Both acute and convalescent COVID-19 samples were obtained from the United States, Italy and Spain. PBMCs, B-cell-depleted T cells, or T cells were the source of the cDNA or gDNA that made up the material.

As originally analysed: For nucleated cells, counts were estimated from reference gene primer amplification. Sequencing used immunoSEQ multiplex PCR; TCRdb keeps in-frame clones, though not all of them. D and trimming come from the DNA, and the V and J calls and clone size come from that table. This sample carries fewer than 300,000 clones, roughly 85% of them seen once, and the ten largest clones take roughly 3%. This clone was counted a single time. Germline V gene lookup returns CDR1 LGHNA and CDR2 YSLEER. With V trimmed by 4 bases and J by 3 bases, 11 bases remained unmatched. This CDR3 comprises 18 residues.

This chain links TRBV4-3 with TRBJ2-2; 10 bases agree with TRBD2. The sample consisted of peripheral blood. The sequence was obtained from a woman between 18 and 29 years old with acute or convalescent COVID-19. The CDR3 DNA follows: TGCGCCAGCAGCCGTCAAAGCGCCGGACTAGCGGACACCGGGGAGCTGTTTTTT. This codes for CASSRQSAGLADTGELFF.